This TCR beta chain is from a study of cytomegalovirus exposure and HLA in healthy donors. Turning to the study itself: An early data release held about 85 million unique TCRs from HLA-typed donors. General observations from the study: Among TCR sequences, most were rare, though some public TCRs appeared in many donors. Later analysis suggested links between common viral pathogens and several top significant clusters.

PCR primers comprised 60 Vbeta and 13 Jbeta primers. Some clones are missing from TCRdb's copy, which holds only in-frame ones; the method was immunoSEQ multiplex PCR. Counted here are around 150,000 clones, about 73% occurring once; the ten biggest clones make up approximately 3.1%. About this clone: Its antigen is not known.

Germline values: CDR1 LNHNV, CDR2 YYDKDF (reference sequence). The CDR3 has 14 amino acids. Trimming took 0 bases from V and 4 from J, leaving 8 bases between them. Sequences were obtained from PBMCs. This sequence joins TRBV15 and TRBJ2-3; no definite D call. The clonotype comes from a woman in her forties in good health and CMV-seronegative. This chain's CDR3 is CATSRDSVADTQYF. The CDR3 DNA follows: TGTGCCACCAGCAGAGATTCGGTCGCAGATACGCAGTATTTT. The full variable domain, rest sourced from reference TRBV15 and TRBJ2-3, is DAMVIQNPRYQVTQFGKPVTLSCSQTLNHNVMYWYQQKSSQAPKLLFHYYDKDFNNEADTPDNFQSRRPNTSFCFLDIRSPGLGDTAMYLCATSRDSVADTQYFGPGTRLTVL.